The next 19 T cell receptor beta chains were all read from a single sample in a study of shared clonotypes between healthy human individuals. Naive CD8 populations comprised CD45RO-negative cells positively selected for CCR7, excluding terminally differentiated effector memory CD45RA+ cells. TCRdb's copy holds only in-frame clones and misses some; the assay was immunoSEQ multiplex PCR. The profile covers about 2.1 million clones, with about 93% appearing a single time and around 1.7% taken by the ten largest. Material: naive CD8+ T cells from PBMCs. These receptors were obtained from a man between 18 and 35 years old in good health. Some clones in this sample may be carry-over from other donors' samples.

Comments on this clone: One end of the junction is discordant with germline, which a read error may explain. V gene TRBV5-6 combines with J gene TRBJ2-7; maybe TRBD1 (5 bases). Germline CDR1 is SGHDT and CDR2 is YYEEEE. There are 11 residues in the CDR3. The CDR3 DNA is TGTGCCAGCAGCTTGGGGGGCCGATCGACCTTC. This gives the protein CASSLGGRSTF.

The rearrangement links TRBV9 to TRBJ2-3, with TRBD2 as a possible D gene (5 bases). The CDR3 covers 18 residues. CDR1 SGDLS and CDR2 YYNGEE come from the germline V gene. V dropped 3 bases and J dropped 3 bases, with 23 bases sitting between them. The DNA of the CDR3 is TGTGCCAGCAGCGCCGATCCCGTAATGAGGGTCGGGACAGATACGCAGTATTTT. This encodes CASSADPVMRVGTDTQYF.

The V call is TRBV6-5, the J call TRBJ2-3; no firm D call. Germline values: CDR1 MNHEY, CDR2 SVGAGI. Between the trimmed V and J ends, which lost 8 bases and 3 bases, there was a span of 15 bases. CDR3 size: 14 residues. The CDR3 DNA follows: TGTGCCAGCGGTCCTATCCTAGGGACAGATACGCAGTATTTT. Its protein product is CASGPILGTDTQYF.

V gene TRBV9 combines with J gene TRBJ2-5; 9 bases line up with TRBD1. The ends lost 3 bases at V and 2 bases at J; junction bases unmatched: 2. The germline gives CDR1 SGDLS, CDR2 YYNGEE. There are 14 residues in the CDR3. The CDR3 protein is CASSDRGQQETQYF. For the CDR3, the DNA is TGTGCCAGCAGCGACAGGGGGCAGCAAGAGACCCAGTACTTC.

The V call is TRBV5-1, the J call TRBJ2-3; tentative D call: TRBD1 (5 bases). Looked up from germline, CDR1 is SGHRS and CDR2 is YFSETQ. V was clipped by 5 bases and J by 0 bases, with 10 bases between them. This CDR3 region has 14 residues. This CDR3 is CASRQVSSTDTQYF. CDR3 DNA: TGCGCCAGCAGACAGGTGTCTAGCACAGATACGCAGTATTTT.

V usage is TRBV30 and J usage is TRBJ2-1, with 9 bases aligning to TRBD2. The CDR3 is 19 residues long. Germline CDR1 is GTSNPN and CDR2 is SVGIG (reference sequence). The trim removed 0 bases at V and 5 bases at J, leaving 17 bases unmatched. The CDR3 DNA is TGTGCCTGGAGTGTTCCTCAAACGATTAGCGGGAGAACAAACAATGAGCAGTTCTTC. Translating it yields CAWSVPQTISGRTNNEQFF.

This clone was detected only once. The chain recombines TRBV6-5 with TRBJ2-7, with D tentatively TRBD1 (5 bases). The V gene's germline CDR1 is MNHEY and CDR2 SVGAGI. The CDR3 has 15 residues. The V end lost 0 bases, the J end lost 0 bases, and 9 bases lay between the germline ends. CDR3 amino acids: CASSYSDQGSYEQYF. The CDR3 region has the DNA TGTGCCAGCAGTTACTCGGATCAGGGCTCCTACGAGCAGTACTTC.

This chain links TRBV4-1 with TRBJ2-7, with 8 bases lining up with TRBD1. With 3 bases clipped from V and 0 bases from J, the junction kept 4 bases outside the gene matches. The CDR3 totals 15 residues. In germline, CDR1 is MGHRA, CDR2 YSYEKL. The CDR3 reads CASSQTGETSYEQYF. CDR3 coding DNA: TGCGCCAGCAGCCAGACAGGGGAAACCTCCTACGAGCAGTACTTC.

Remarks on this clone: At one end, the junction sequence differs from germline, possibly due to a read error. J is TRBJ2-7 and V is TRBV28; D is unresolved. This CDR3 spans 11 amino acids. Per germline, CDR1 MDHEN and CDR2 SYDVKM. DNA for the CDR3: TGTGCCAGCAGCCAAGACTGGGTAAGCGACTTC. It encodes CASSQDWVSDF.

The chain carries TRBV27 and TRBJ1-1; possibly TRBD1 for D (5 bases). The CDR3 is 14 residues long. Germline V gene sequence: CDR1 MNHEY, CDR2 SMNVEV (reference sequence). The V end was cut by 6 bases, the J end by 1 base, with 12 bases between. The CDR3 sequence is CASRWGASNTEAFF. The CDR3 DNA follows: TGTGCCAGCAGGTGGGGCGCCTCGAACACTGAAGCTTTCTTT.

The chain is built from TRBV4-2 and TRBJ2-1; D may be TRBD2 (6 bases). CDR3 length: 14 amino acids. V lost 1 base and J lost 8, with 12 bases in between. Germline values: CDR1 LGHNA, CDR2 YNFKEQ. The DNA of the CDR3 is TGTGCCAGCAGCCAAGCCGGGGGATTAGATGAGCAGTTCTTC. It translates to CASSQAGGLDEQFF.

This CDR3 is CASSARVEGEETQYF. The CDR3 region has the DNA TGTGCCAGCAGCGCCAGGGTGGAGGGGGAAGAGACCCAGTACTTC. The chain recombines TRBV7-8 with TRBJ2-5; the D gene could be TRBD1 or TRBD2 (6 bases each). V lost 5 bases and J lost 3, with 16 bases in between. The germline CDR1 and CDR2 sequences are SGHVS and FQNEAQ. The CDR3 spans 15 residues.

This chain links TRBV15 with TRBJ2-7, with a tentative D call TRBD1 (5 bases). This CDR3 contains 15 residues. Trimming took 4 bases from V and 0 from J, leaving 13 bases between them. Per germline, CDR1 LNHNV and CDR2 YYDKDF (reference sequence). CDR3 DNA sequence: TGTGCCACCAGCACTTCCAGGGTCAGCTCCTACGAGCAGTACTTC. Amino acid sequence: CATSTSRVSSYEQYF.

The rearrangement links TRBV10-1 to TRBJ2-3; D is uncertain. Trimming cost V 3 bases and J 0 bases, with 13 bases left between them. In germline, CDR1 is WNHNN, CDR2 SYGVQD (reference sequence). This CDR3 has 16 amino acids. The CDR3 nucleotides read TGCGCCAGCAGTGAACCAAGAGCCTCTAGCACAGATACGCAGTATTTT. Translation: CASSEPRASSTDTQYF.

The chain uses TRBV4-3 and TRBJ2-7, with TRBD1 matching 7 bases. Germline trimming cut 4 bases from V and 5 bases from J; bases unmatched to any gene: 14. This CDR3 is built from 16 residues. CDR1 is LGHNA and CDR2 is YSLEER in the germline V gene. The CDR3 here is CASSPSQGPGLHEQYF. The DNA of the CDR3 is TGCGCCAGCAGCCCTTCACAGGGGCCAGGTTTGCACGAGCAGTACTTC.

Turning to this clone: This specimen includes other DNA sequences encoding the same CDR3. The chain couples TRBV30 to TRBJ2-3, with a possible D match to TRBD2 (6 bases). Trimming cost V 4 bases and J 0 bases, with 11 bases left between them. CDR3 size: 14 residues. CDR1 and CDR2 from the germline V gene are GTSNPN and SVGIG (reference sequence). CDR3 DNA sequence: TGTGCCTGGAATCTCGGAGGGAGCACAGATACGCAGTATTTT. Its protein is CAWNLGGSTDTQYF.

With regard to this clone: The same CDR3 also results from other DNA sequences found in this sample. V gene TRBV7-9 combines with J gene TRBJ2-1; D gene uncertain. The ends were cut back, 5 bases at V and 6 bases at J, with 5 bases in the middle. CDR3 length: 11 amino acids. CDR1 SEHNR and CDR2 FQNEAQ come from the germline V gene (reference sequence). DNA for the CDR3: TGTGCCAGCAGCCCCGTCAATGAGCAGTTCTTC. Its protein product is CASSPVNEQFF.

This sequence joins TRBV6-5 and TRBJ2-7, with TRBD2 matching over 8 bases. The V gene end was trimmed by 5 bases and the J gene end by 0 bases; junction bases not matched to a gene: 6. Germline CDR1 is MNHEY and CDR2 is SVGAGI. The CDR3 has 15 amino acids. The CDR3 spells CASSLSGISSYEQYF. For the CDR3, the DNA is TGTGCCAGCAGTCTTAGCGGGATAAGCTCCTACGAGCAGTACTTC.

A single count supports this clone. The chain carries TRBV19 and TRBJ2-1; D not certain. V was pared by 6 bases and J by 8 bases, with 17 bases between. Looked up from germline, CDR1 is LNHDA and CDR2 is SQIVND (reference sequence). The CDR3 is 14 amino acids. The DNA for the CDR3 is TGTGCCAGTAGGCTCCTACCGTCCAGCGATGAGCAGTTCTTC. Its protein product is CASRLLPSSDEQFF.